This T cell receptor (beta chain) originates from a study of regulatory T cells in long-lasting Graves disease (dated by TCRdb to about 2021). General notes on the study: Patients with newly diagnosed Graves' disease had been on antithyroid drugs for under 3 months. Peripheral blood TCR sequencing and RNA sequencing compared persistent Graves' disease patients with newly diagnosed Graves' disease patients. The study was registered as a clinical trial and conducted in China. A total of roughly 33 samples underwent TCR sequencing: about 13 from persistent and roughly 20 from newly diagnosed Graves' disease patients. Points the paper makes about the study in general: A larger number of public clonotypes was shared among persistent patients (approximately 2,500) than among newly diagnosed patients (approximately 1,000). Only peripheral blood was studied, because thyroid tissue, the primary lesion, was inaccessible. TRBV28, TRBJ1-2 and TRBJ2-5 were preferentially used in persistent disease, while TRBV20-1 and TRBJ2-1 were favored in newly diagnosed disease. The authors acknowledged the small sample size as a limitation that may reduce accuracy. Persistent Graves' disease patients showed lower TCR Shannon entropy and fewer highly expanded clones than newly diagnosed patients, suggesting clonal expansion. Sequencing and analysis were restricted to the TCR beta chain.

This clonotype turned up a few times. What antigen it recognizes has not been identified. No quality values exist for individual bases; no much larger clone is one base distant. Per the publication, the time point label means: newly diagnosed GD, antithyroid drugs for less than 3 months. For both TCR sequencing and RNA sequencing, RNA was extracted from PBMCs using TRIzol. The diagnosis of Graves' disease was made according to American Thyroid Association guidelines. Recruitment of patients was carried out at an endocrinology department in Xi'an, China. Each patient gave approximately 9.7 milliliters of peripheral blood, collected in an EDTA anticoagulant tube. Ficoll Paque Plus density gradient separation was used to isolate PBMCs, and no further T cell sorting was done. An Agilent 2100 Bioanalyzer and agarose gel were used to assess RNA quality, and a NanoDrop 2000 was used to measure RNA concentration.

The CDR3 measures 14 amino acids from cysteine to phenylalanine. The read is trimmed to its CDR3 DNA, 42 bases read in frame from base 1. Cut back by 6 bases and 4 bases, the V and J ends lie 16 bases apart. From a lookup of the germline V gene (reference sequence), CDR1 and CDR2 are DFQATT and SNEGSKA. The library was obtained by multiplex PCR. The instrument was an Illumina HiSeq 4000. iRepertoire HTBI primers and Arm-PCR amplification of CDR3 regions were used to construct TCR beta libraries. Before sequencing, the PCR products went through gel purification. Regarding the original processing steps: Gene usage analysis of CDR3 amino acid clonotypes used the roughly 60 TRBV and about 15 TRBJ segments found across samples. Filtered high-quality paired reads were merged into contigs using COPE and FqMerger. BLAST was used to align contigs to IMGT TRBV, TRBD and TRBJ reference genes, and CDR3 was defined according to IMGT. Highly expanded clones were defined as clonotypes with a frequency above 0.1%. Repertoire diversity was measured by Shannon entropy, and V-J evenness by the Gini coefficient. A clonotype found in more than one individual was treated as public. Clones were called with MiXCR by TCRdb after fastp trimmed the public reads at Q25, and only in-frame beta chains were retained. Each entry merges the rows of one CDR3 protein and shows their most common DNA and genes. TCRdb's processing, not the authors' own work, is the source of the V and J calls. Recorded for this sample are roughly 350,000 distinct CDR3 sequences; approximately 15% of them occurred a single time. The leading ten clones occupy roughly 27% of the sample.

These data were likewise used in another study, on T cells in Graves' hyperthyroidism and ophthalmopathy. As the second study states: Stable Graves' hyperthyroidism was defined as the absence of progression to ophthalmopathy over 18 months of follow-up. Hyperthyroidism patients were aged 18 to 65 years and newly diagnosed, with disease duration of less than 2 months. Exclusion was applied to patients with uncontrolled infections, other autoimmune diseases, pregnancy or lactation. Clinical symptoms, serum thyroxine and TRAb, thyroid ultrasound, and orbital computed tomography formed the basis for the diagnoses. For the first round of RT-PCR on the TCR CDR3, the HTBI primer set was used together with the Qiagen OneStep RT-PCR kit. Most expanded thyroid clonotypes (frequency above 0.001) were also found in blood, which suggests that blood repertoires may mirror thyroid immune responses. A 13 V-J signature model separated ophthalmopathy from stable hyperthyroidism, with 87.88% sensitivity and 81.08% specificity in cross-validation and 80%/75% in testing. During validation, the model predicted progression to ophthalmopathy a median of approximately six months ahead of onset, with approximately 71% sensitivity and less than 85% specificity. To identify distinguishing TCR V-J signatures, a discovery cohort of around 100 patients was used, comprising 40 to 45 with Graves' ophthalmopathy and some 57 with stable Graves' hyperthyroidism. Prospective prediction of ophthalmopathy was tested in an independent validation cohort of some 20 hyperthyroidism patients and some 17 patients who later progressed to ophthalmopathy. For training and testing, the 100 or so patients in the discovery cohort were randomly divided in a 7:3 ratio. In several Graves' hyperthyroidism patients, the study also compared T-cell repertoires from thyroid tissue with T-cell repertoires from blood. Following sampling, methimazole starting at 30 mg daily was given to hyperthyroidism patients, and high-dose intravenous methylprednisolone was given to ophthalmopathy patients. The libraries were constructed in a second round of multiplex PCR and then size-selected and purified. Paired-end sequencing of the libraries was performed with 100 bp reads on an Illumina HiSeq2000. SOAPnuke was used to process the raw data, removing reads that contained adapters or uncalled bases, had a mean Phred below 15, or lacked an exact match to the constant primer or identifier. High-quality paired reads were merged with COPE v1.2.5, and unique nucleotide sequences were defined as clonotypes. MiTCR v1.1 was used to align the clonotypes against IMGT TRBV, TRBD and TRBJ reference segments. Only V-J combinations with frequency above 0.0001, covering 99.2% of repertoires, were analysed. The TCS score was defined as F50 (clonal expansion) divided by E x V (chaos), with BLOSUM62-based TCRdist calculated between CDR3 peptides within each V-J. Welch's t-statistics and random forest reduced fewer than 600 V-J features to 10 to 15, which were used in a naive Bayes classifier (R e1071). Sample size was not statistically predetermined, and investigators were not blinded to group allocation. The paper describes TCR Vbeta CDR3 sequencing of about 140 peripheral blood samples, made up of roughly 40 ophthalmopathy patients, around 78 hyperthyroidism patients and about 17 progressor patients.

This chain joins TRBV20-1 to TRBJ2-1, with TRBD1 tentatively as D gene (6 bases match). The receptor's source is a man in his forties or fifties with Graves disease. Donor details come from another sample of the same person, matched by shared clones. Sequencing used peripheral blood mononuclear cells (PBMCs), obtained at new diagnosis, from a patient treated with antithyroid drugs. The CDR3 protein sequence reads: CSARRDIIYNEQFF. The DNA reads as follows: TGCAGTGCACGTCGGGACATCATATACAATGAGCAGTTCTTC.